This is a list of T cell receptor beta chains from one sample in a study of shared clonotypes between healthy human individuals. Profiling relied on immunoSEQ multiplex PCR, and the TCRdb table lists in-frame clones only, not all of them. The top ten clones hold approximately 1.2% of a sample with 1.6 million or so clones, around 97% of them seen once. Sequenced input: naive CD4+ T cells sorted from blood. The receptors were sampled from a man aged 25 to 40 in good health. Each CDR3 is given with its conserved first and last residue. Each record gives: clone size, D gene, V gene, J gene, CDR3 length, CDR3 DNA, CDR3 protein. A D gene is named only where the DNA matches it firmly. Clone sizes are given selectively: once, few, many, or a class where the clone is expanded.

clone size: -; D gene: -; V gene: TRBV5-5; J gene: TRBJ2-7; CDR3 length: 15; CDR3 DNA: TGTGCCAGCAGCTTGGCTGCGGCCATAAGCTACGAGCAGTACTTC; CDR3 protein: CASSLAAAISYEQYF
clone size: -; D gene: -; V gene: TRBV18; J gene: TRBJ2-6; CDR3 length: 15; CDR3 DNA: TGTGCCAGCTCACCAGCTGGGTCTGGGGCCAACGTCCTGACTTTC; CDR3 protein: CASSPAGSGANVLTF
clone size: -; D gene: TRBD1; V gene: TRBV30; J gene: TRBJ2-4; CDR3 length: 15; CDR3 DNA: TGTGCCTGGAGGGATACAGGGGCGGCCAAAAACATTCAGTACTTC; CDR3 protein: CAWRDTGAAKNIQYF
clone size: -; D gene: -; V gene: TRBV5-1; J gene: TRBJ1-1; CDR3 length: 13; CDR3 DNA: TGCGCCAGCAGCCCCGGAGCGAACACTGAAGCTTTCTTT; CDR3 protein: CASSPGANTEAFF
clone size: -; D gene: TRBD1; V gene: TRBV30; J gene: TRBJ2-1; CDR3 length: 16; CDR3 DNA: TGTGCCTGGAACCACGGACAGGGACTTCTTTACAATGAGCAGTTCTTC; CDR3 protein: CAWNHGQGLLYNEQFF
clone size: -; D gene: TRBD2; V gene: TRBV9; J gene: TRBJ2-2; CDR3 length: 17; CDR3 DNA: TGTGCCAGCAGCGTAGAGCCAGCGGGAGTGGTGACCGGGGAGCTGTTTTTT; CDR3 protein: CASSVEPAGVVTGELFF
clone size: -; D gene: -; V gene: TRBV5-1; J gene: TRBJ2-5; CDR3 length: 14; CDR3 DNA: TGCGCCAGCAGCGAAGGGCCAGCTCAAGAGACCCAGTACTTC; CDR3 protein: CASSEGPAQETQYF
clone size: -; D gene: -; V gene: TRBV6-1; J gene: TRBJ1-1; CDR3 length: 12; CDR3 DNA: TGTGCCAGCAGCTTCCCGGGCGGAAAAGCTTTCTTT; CDR3 protein: CASSFPGGKAFF
clone size: -; D gene: -; V gene: TRBV11-2; J gene: TRBJ2-3; CDR3 length: 17; CDR3 DNA: TGTGCCAGCAGCTTTAGACAGGTCCAATTGGGGGCAGATACGCAGTATTTT; CDR3 protein: CASSFRQVQLGADTQYF
clone size: few; D gene: -; V gene: TRBV4-1; J gene: TRBJ2-1; CDR3 length: 16; CDR3 DNA: TGCGCCAGCAGCCCGCCGACTGGGAGCTCCTACAATGAGCAGTTCTTC; CDR3 protein: CASSPPTGSSYNEQFF
clone size: -; D gene: TRBD2; V gene: TRBV5-1; J gene: TRBJ2-5; CDR3 length: 19; CDR3 DNA: TGCGCCAGCAGCGTTGGACTAGCGGGAGGGCCAGTTTACCAAGAGACCCAGTACTTC; CDR3 protein: CASSVGLAGGPVYQETQYF
clone size: -; D gene: TRBD1; V gene: TRBV5-1; J gene: TRBJ2-7; CDR3 length: 14; CDR3 DNA: TGCGCCAGCAGCTTGGGACAGGGAACGGGCGAGCAGTACTTC; CDR3 protein: CASSLGQGTGEQYF
clone size: -; D gene: -; V gene: TRBV28; J gene: TRBJ2-4; CDR3 length: 14; CDR3 DNA: TGTGCCAGCAGTTTGGGTGGGGCCAAAAACATTCAGTACTTC; CDR3 protein: CASSLGGAKNIQYF
clone size: -; D gene: TRBD1; V gene: TRBV6-1; J gene: TRBJ1-1; CDR3 length: 14; CDR3 DNA: TGTGCCAGCAGGATGGACAGGGTAGGCACTGAAGCTTTCTTT; CDR3 protein: CASRMDRVGTEAFF
clone size: -; D gene: TRBD1; V gene: TRBV4-3; J gene: TRBJ1-1; CDR3 length: 16; CDR3 DNA: TGCGCCAGCAGCCAAGCTACGGCGGGGACAGGGTTCGAAGCTTTCTTT; CDR3 protein: CASSQATAGTGFEAFF
clone size: -; D gene: -; V gene: TRBV10-1; J gene: TRBJ2-1; CDR3 length: 13; CDR3 DNA: TGCGCCAGCAGTGAGTCCCAAAGCGATGAGCAGTTCTTC; CDR3 protein: CASSESQSDEQFF
clone size: -; D gene: -; V gene: TRBV14; J gene: TRBJ2-2; CDR3 length: 16; CDR3 DNA: TGTGCCAGCAGCCCGTACAAGTCGTCGAACACCGGGGAGCTGTTTTTT; CDR3 protein: CASSPYKSSNTGELFF
clone size: -; D gene: TRBD1; V gene: TRBV18; J gene: TRBJ2-7; CDR3 length: 12; CDR3 DNA: TGTGCCAGCTCAGGGACAGGGGTCGAGCAGTACTTC; CDR3 protein: CASSGTGVEQYF
clone size: -; D gene: -; V gene: TRBV11-3; J gene: TRBJ2-3; CDR3 length: 14; CDR3 DNA: TGTGCCAGCAGCCTGGGACATCCCACAGATACGCAGTATTTT; CDR3 protein: CASSLGHPTDTQYF
clone size: -; D gene: TRBD1; V gene: TRBV6-5; J gene: TRBJ1-2; CDR3 length: 13; CDR3 DNA: TGTGCCAGCAGTTACTACAGGGGCAATGGCTACACCTTC; CDR3 protein: CASSYYRGNGYTF
clone size: -; D gene: -; V gene: TRBV7-2; J gene: TRBJ1-2; CDR3 length: 14; CDR3 DNA: TGTGCCAGCAGCTTAGTGGGGGTTGACTATGGCTACACCTTC; CDR3 protein: CASSLVGVDYGYTF
clone size: -; D gene: -; V gene: TRBV7-8; J gene: TRBJ2-2; CDR3 length: 13; CDR3 DNA: TGTGCCAGCAGGGTTATGAACACCGGGGAGCTGTTTTTT; CDR3 protein: CASRVMNTGELFF
clone size: -; D gene: -; V gene: TRBV18; J gene: TRBJ1-5; CDR3 length: 14; CDR3 DNA: TGTGCCAGCTCACCAAATCCGGGCAATCAGCCCCAGCATTTT; CDR3 protein: CASSPNPGNQPQHF
clone size: -; D gene: TRBD2; V gene: TRBV7-9; J gene: TRBJ2-2; CDR3 length: 16; CDR3 DNA: TGTGCCAGCAGGTCGACTAGCGGGAGGGAAACCGGGGAGCTGTTTTTT; CDR3 protein: CASRSTSGRETGELFF
clone size: few; D gene: -; V gene: TRBV9; J gene: TRBJ2-3; CDR3 length: 12; CDR3 DNA: TGTGCCAGCAGCGTAGTTGGGGATACGCAGTATTTT; CDR3 protein: CASSVVGDTQYF
clone size: -; D gene: TRBD1; V gene: TRBV11-3; J gene: TRBJ2-2; CDR3 length: 16; CDR3 DNA: TGTGCCAGCAGCTTAGGTGGACAGGGGGCGATCGGGGAGCTGTTTTTT; CDR3 protein: CASSLGGQGAIGELFF
clone size: -; D gene: TRBD1; V gene: TRBV10-3; J gene: TRBJ1-2; CDR3 length: 14; CDR3 DNA: TGTGCCATCGCCAGGGGGGACGAGAGCTATGGCTACACCTTC; CDR3 protein: CAIARGDESYGYTF
clone size: -; D gene: -; V gene: TRBV5-1; J gene: TRBJ2-7; CDR3 length: 15; CDR3 DNA: TGCGCCAGCAGCTTGAACAGGGAACAACCCTACGAGCAGTACTTC; CDR3 protein: CASSLNREQPYEQYF
clone size: -; D gene: -; V gene: TRBV28; J gene: TRBJ2-5; CDR3 length: 13; CDR3 DNA: TGTGCCACCGAGCCAGGGTCCCAAGAGACCCAGTACTTC; CDR3 protein: CATEPGSQETQYF
clone size: -; D gene: -; V gene: TRBV5-1; J gene: TRBJ1-3; CDR3 length: 15; CDR3 DNA: TGCGCCAGCAGCTTGGGGGGAGGCTCTGGAAACACCATATATTTT; CDR3 protein: CASSLGGGSGNTIYF
clone size: -; D gene: TRBD2; V gene: TRBV4-2; J gene: TRBJ2-7; CDR3 length: 19; CDR3 DNA: TGTGCCAGCAGCCGACCGACTAGCGGGAGTAGTGGGCAATCCTACGAGCAGTACTTC; CDR3 protein: CASSRPTSGSSGQSYEQYF